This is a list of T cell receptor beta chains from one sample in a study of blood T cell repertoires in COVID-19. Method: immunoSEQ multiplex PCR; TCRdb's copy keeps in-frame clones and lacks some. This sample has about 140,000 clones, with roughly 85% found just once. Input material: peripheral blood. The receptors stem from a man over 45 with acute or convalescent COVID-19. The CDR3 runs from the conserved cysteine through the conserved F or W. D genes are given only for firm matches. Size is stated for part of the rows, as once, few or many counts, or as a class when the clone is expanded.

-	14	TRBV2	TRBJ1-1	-	CASSATWGDTEAFF	TGTGCCAGCAGTGCGACGTGGGGGGACACTGAAGCTTTCTTT
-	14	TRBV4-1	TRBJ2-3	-	CASSHPGGTDTQYF	TGCGCCAGCAGCCACCCGGGTGGCACAGATACGCAGTATTTT
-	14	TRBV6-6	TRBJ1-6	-	CASSTTGLDSPLHF	TGTGCCAGCAGTACCACAGGGCTTGATTCACCCCTCCACTTT
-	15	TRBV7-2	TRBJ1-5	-	CASSFRGGGNQPQHF	TGTGCCAGCAGCTTTAGGGGCGGAGGCAATCAGCCCCAGCATTTT
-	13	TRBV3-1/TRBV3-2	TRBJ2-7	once	CASRQGASYEQYF	TGTGCCAGTCGGCAAGGAGCGTCCTACGAGCAGTACTTC
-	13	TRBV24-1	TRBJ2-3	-	CATEPDSGDTQYF	TGTGCCACCGAACCGGATAGCGGAGATACGCAGTATTTT
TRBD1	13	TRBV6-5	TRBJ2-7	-	CASNQGVVYEQYF	TGTGCCAGCAATCAGGGGGTAGTCTACGAGCAGTACTTC
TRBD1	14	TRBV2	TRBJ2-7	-	CATRQGGSSYEQYF	TGTGCCACCAGACAGGGGGGAAGCTCCTACGAGCAGTACTTC
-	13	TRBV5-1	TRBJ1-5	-	CASSPQVNQPQHF	TGCGCCAGCAGCCCACAGGTGAATCAGCCCCAGCATTTT
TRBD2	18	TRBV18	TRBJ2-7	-	CASSQGLAGGSVTHEQYF	TGTGCCAGCTCACAGGGACTAGCGGGAGGGTCTGTCACCCACGAGCAGTACTTC
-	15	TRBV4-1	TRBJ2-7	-	CASSQVGWGVREQYF	TGCGCCAGCAGCCAAGTGGGGTGGGGCGTACGCGAGCAGTACTTC
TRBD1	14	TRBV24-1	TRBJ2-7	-	CATSDPDRPYEQYF	TGTGCCACCAGTGATCCGGACAGGCCCTACGAGCAGTACTTC
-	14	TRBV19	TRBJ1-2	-	CASSVRQDFSGYTF	TGTGCCAGTAGTGTCCGACAGGATTTCAGCGGCTACACCTTC
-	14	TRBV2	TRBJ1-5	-	CASSSGFSNQPQHF	TGTGCCAGCAGTTCAGGGTTTAGCAATCAGCCCCAGCATTTT
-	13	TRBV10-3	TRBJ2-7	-	CAISETSDSRSYF	TGTGCCATCAGTGAGACCTCGGACAGCCGGTCGTACTTC
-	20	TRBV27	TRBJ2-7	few	CASSSRGTVIGGVDSYEQYF	TGTGCCAGCAGTTCCCGGGGAACAGTCATTGGTGGGGTAGACTCCTACGAGCAGTACTTC
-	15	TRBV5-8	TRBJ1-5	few	CASSLGYRANQPQHF	TGTGCCAGCAGCTTGGGGTACAGGGCCAATCAGCCCCAGCATTTT
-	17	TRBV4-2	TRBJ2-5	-	CASSQWGTQGVRETQYF	TGTGCCAGCAGCCAATGGGGGACACAGGGTGTTCGGGAGACCCAGTACTTC
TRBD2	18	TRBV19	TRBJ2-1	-	CASSIRGLAGSSYNEQFF	TGTGCCAGTAGTATTAGGGGACTAGCGGGGTCGTCGTACAATGAGCAGTTCTTC
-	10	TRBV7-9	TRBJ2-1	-	CASGHNEQFF	TGTGCCAGTGGCCACAATGAGCAGTTCTTC
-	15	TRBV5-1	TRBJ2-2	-	CASSPGWSGTGELFF	TGCGCCAGCAGCCCCGGATGGTCCGGGACCGGGGAGCTGTTTTTT
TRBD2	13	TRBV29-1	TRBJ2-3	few	CSVVGGFTDTQYF	TGCAGCGTCGTGGGAGGGTTCACAGATACGCAGTATTTT
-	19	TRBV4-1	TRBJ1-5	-	CASSPDPWGPEVSNQPQHF	TGCGCCAGCAGCCCAGACCCTTGGGGGCCCGAGGTTAGCAATCAGCCCCAGCATTTT
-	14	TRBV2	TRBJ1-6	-	CASTGPSYNSPLHF	TGTGCCAGCACTGGGCCCTCCTATAATTCACCCCTCCACTTT
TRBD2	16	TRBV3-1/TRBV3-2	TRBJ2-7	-	CASSRQGTSGPYEQYF	TGTGCCAGCAGCCGACAAGGGACTAGCGGGCCCTACGAGCAGTACTTC
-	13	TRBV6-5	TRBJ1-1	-	CASSYIQNTEAFF	TGTGCCAGCAGTTACATACAGAACACTGAAGCTTTCTTT
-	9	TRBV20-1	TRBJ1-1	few	CRANTEAFF	TGCAGGGCGAACACTGAAGCTTTCTTT
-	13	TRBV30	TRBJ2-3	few	CALDGEGTDTQYF	TGTGCGTTGGACGGGGAGGGCACAGATACGCAGTATTTT
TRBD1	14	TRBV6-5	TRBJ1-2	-	CASRERQGNYGYTF	TGTGCCAGCAGAGAGAGACAGGGAAACTATGGCTACACCTTC
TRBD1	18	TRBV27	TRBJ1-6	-	CASSLLGQGGSYNSPLHF	TGTGCCAGCAGTTTACTTGGACAGGGGGGCTCCTATAATTCACCCCTCCACTTT
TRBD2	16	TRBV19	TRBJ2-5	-	CASTTSGRATQETQYF	TGTGCCAGTACAACTAGCGGGAGGGCGACCCAAGAGACCCAGTACTTC
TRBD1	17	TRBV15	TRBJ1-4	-	CATSTSRQGPSGEKLFF	TGTGCCACCAGCACGAGCAGACAGGGCCCCTCGGGGGAAAAACTGTTTTTT
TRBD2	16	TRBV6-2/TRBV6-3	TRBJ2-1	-	CASSYSSSGSPNEQFF	TGTGCCAGCAGTTACTCGTCTAGCGGGAGTCCCAATGAGCAGTTCTTC
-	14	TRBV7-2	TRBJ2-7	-	CASSFHQATYEQYF	TGTGCCAGCAGCTTTCATCAGGCTACCTACGAGCAGTACTTC
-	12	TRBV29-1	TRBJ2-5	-	CSVDLATGTQYF	TGCAGCGTTGACCTAGCGACGGGGACCCAGTACTTC
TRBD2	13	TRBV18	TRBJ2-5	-	CASSPGLQETQYF	TGTGCCAGCTCCCCGGGACTACAAGAGACCCAGTACTTC
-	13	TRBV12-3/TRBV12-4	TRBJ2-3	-	CASSLIGTDTQYF	TGTGCCAGCAGTTTAATAGGCACAGATACGCAGTATTTT
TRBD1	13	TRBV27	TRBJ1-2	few	CASSLTGPYGYTF	TGTGCCAGCAGTTTGACAGGGCCCTATGGCTACACCTTC
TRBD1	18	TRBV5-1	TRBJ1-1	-	CASSFGTGASGMNTEAFF	TGCGCCAGCAGCTTTGGGACAGGGGCATCCGGCATGAACACTGAAGCTTTCTTT
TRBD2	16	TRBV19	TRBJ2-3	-	CASSISSGSGTDTQYF	TGTGCCAGTAGTATTAGTAGCGGGAGTGGGACAGATACGCAGTATTTT
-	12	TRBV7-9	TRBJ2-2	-	CASSLRIGELFF	TGTGCCAGCAGCTTGCGGATCGGGGAGCTGTTTTTT
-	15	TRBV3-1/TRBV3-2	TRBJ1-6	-	CASSQQGGIYSPLHF	TGTGCCAGCAGCCAACAGGGCGGGATATATTCACCCCTCCACTTT
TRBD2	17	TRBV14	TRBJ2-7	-	CASSQGLLSGGNYEQYF	TGTGCCAGCAGCCAAGGACTTTTATCCGGGGGGAACTACGAGCAGTACTTC
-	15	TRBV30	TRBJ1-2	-	CAWRPQDAGNDGYTF	TGTGCCTGGAGACCACAGGACGCAGGAAATGATGGCTACACCTTC
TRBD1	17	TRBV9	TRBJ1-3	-	CASSVALGTGERHTIYF	TGTGCCAGCAGCGTAGCTCTTGGGACAGGGGAGCGTCACACCATATATTTT
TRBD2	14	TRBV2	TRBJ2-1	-	CASSESGNYNEQFF	TGTGCCAGCAGTGAAAGCGGGAATTACAATGAGCAGTTCTTC
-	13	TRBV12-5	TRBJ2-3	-	CASGLASGTSQYF	TGTGCTAGTGGTTTGGCATCCGGGACTTCGCAGTATTTT
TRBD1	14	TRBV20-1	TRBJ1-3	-	CSASGQGTGNTIYF	TGCAGTGCTAGTGGACAGGGGACTGGAAACACCATATATTTT
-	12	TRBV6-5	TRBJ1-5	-	CASNRENQPQHF	TGTGCCAGCAACAGGGAAAATCAGCCCCAGCATTTT
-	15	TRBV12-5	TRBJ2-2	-	CASGPGGGRAGELFF	TGTGCTAGTGGCCCTGGGGGGGGGCGGGCCGGGGAGCTGTTTTTT
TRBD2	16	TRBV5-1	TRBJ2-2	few	CASSHMSGVDTGELFF	TGCGCCAGCAGCCATATGAGCGGGGTCGACACCGGGGAGCTGTTTTTT
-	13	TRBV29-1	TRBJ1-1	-	CSVVAGWNTEAFF	TGCAGCGTTGTAGCGGGGTGGAACACTGAAGCTTTCTTT